The clone carrying this TCR beta chain has more than one count but fewer than ten. V gave up 5 bases and J gave up 5 bases, with 18 bases separating them. The CDR3 consists of 15 residues. From germline, CDR1 is MNHEY and CDR2 SMNVEV (reference sequence). Study members were between about 18 and 95 years old and lived in 24 US regions. This sample is part of a study of blood T cell repertoires in COVID-19. Whole-study context: Collection of acute and convalescent COVID-19 samples took place in the United States, Italy and Spain. Sources were T cells, B-cell-depleted T cells, or PBMCs; the material itself was cDNA or gDNA.

In the study's own analysis: Amplified reference gene primers provided the basis for estimating nucleated cell counts. Profiling relied on immunoSEQ multiplex PCR, and the TCRdb table lists in-frame clones only, not all of them. V and J calls and clone size are copied from that table; D and trimming were computed from the DNA. The repertoire includes 350,000 to 450,000 clones, over 80% of them detected once, and over 4.5% sits in the top ten. Sequencing input: PBMCs or T cells enriched from blood (not recorded which). This chain links TRBV27 with TRBJ2-5; a possible D gene is TRBD2 (7 bases). This clonotype originated in a woman aged 50 to 60 who had recovered from COVID-19. CDR3 in amino acids: CASSGTRGALETQYF. The CDR3 DNA reads as TGTGCCAGCAGTGGGACCCGGGGGGCTTTGGAGACCCAGTACTTC.